These T cell receptor beta chains were read from a single sample in a study of T cells in Graves' hyperthyroidism and ophthalmopathy. TCRdb called the multiplex PCR reads again in MiXCR, with one record for every CDR3 protein. Found here are 130,000 or so distinct CDR3 sequences, 22% of them singletons; the top ten hold 65% to 80%. Specimen: blood. The receptors were gathered from a woman aged 45-65 years with Graves' hyperthyroidism that later progressed to Graves' ophthalmopathy. CDR3s include the opening cysteine and the closing phenylalanine or tryptophan. The D gene is left open where the match is weak. Only part of the rows carry a size: once, few, many, or a class if the clone is expanded.

TRBV5-1	TRBJ2-1	19	.	few	TGCGCCAGCAGCTTACCTTCCGAGACTTCTCTTCCCTCCTACAATGAGCAGTTCTTC	CASSLPSETSLPSYNEQFF
TRBV25-1	TRBJ2-7	19	TRBD2	many	TGTGCCAGCAGTGATGTTCTAGGACTAGCGGTTCTGAAGTTTTACGAGCAGTACTTC	CASSDVLGLAVLKFYEQYF
TRBV20-1	TRBJ2-1	13	TRBD2	many	TGCAGTCGAGGACTAGCAAGGGACAATGAGCAGTTCTTC	CSRGLARDNEQFF
TRBV12-3/TRBV12-4	TRBJ1-5	17	.	.	TGTGCCAGCAGTTTCAGTACAGGACTATATGGCAATCAGCCCCAGCATTTT	CASSFSTGLYGNQPQHF
TRBV28	TRBJ2-7	16	TRBD2	once	TGTGCCAGCAGTCCAGCGGCGGGAGGCCGAGGAGGCGAGCAGTACTTC	CASSPAAGGRGGEQYF
TRBV6-1	TRBJ1-2	12	TRBD1	few	TGTGCCAGCAAGGGACAGAGCTATGGCTACACCTTC	CASKGQSYGYTF
TRBV11-2	TRBJ2-5	17	.	many	TGTGCCAGCAGCTTTAGCCCCCGACTGGGGGGTTTAGAGACCCAGTACTTC	CASSFSPRLGGLETQYF
TRBV7-8	TRBJ1-1	13	.	many	TGTGCCAGCAGCGTCACCCGGGGCACTGAAGCTTTCTTT	CASSVTRGTEAFF
TRBV2	TRBJ1-5	13	.	many	TGTGCCAGTAACGGGGAGGGGGATCAGCCCCAGCATTTT	CASNGEGDQPQHF
TRBV10-3	TRBJ1-1	15	.	.	TGTGCCAGCAGTGTTCGGACAAGGGGACACCCTGAAGCTTTCTTT	CASSVRTRGHPEAFF
TRBV6-1	TRBJ2-3	14	.	.	TGTGCCAGCAGATTGGCTAGCGTGATAGATACGCAGTATTTT	CASRLASVIDTQYF
TRBV30	TRBJ1-2	14	.	many	TGTGCCTGGAGTGTTGGCAGCCGCAACTATGGCTACACCTTC	CAWSVGSRNYGYTF
TRBV5-1	TRBJ2-3	14	TRBD2	.	TGCGCCAGCGGACCGACTAGCTACACAGATACGCAGTATTTT	CASGPTSYTDTQYF
TRBV3-1	TRBJ2-1	16	.	few	TGTGCCAGCAGCGTAGGGGGCGGGAGCTCCTACAATGAGCAGTTCTTC	CASSVGGGSSYNEQFF
TRBV19	TRBJ1-1	15	TRBD1	many	TGTGCCAGCCTCAACAGGGGGCGGAGGAACACTGAAGCTTTCTTT	CASLNRGRRNTEAFF
TRBV20-1	TRBJ2-1	14	.	many	TGCAGTGCTAGAGATCCGGCTACCTACAATGAGCAGTTCTTC	CSARDPATYNEQFF
TRBV12-3/TRBV12-4	TRBJ2-7	13	.	many	TGTGCCAGCAGTTTTACAGGGAACCACGAGCAGTACTTC	CASSFTGNHEQYF
TRBV27	TRBJ1-2	16	TRBD1	many	TGTGCCAGCAGTCCCCGGGGACAGGCGGGTTTCTATGGCTACACCTTC	CASSPRGQAGFYGYTF
TRBV12-3/TRBV12-4	TRBJ2-1	15	TRBD2	.	TGTGCCAGCAGTTTGTCTGCGGGAGTAGACAATGAGCAGTTCTTC	CASSLSAGVDNEQFF
TRBV2	TRBJ1-5	15	.	few	TGTGCCAGCAGTGAGAGAGGGGAAGGCAATCAGCCCCAGCATTTT	CASSERGEGNQPQHF
TRBV15	TRBJ2-5	16	TRBD2	medium-sized	TGTGCCACCGGTTTAGGGGGTAGCGGGAGCCAAGAGACCCAGTACTTC	CATGLGGSGSQETQYF
TRBV11-2	TRBJ2-7	15	TRBD2	many	TGTGCCAGCAGTCCCCGCCGGCTAGCGGGATACGAGCAGTACTTC	CASSPRRLAGYEQYF
TRBV18	TRBJ1-1	13	.	.	TGTGCCAGCTCACCTTCCGCCAGGCCGGGAGCTTTCTTT	CASSPSARPGAFF
TRBV28	TRBJ1-5	15	TRBD1	many	TGTGCCAGCAGGCTTGACAGGGGAAATTATCAGCCCCAGCATTTT	CASRLDRGNYQPQHF
TRBV20-1	TRBJ2-7	15	.	.	TGCAGTGCTAGAGATACGGCGGGGGCGTCCTACGAGCAGTACTTC	CSARDTAGASYEQYF
TRBV29-1	TRBJ1-1	15	TRBD1	many	TGCAGCGTTGTTTCTACAGGGGACATGAACACTGAAGCTTTCTTT	CSVVSTGDMNTEAFF
TRBV30	TRBJ1-4	13	.	many	TGTGCCTGGAGCAGACAGCAACGGGAAAAACTGTTTTTT	CAWSRQQREKLFF
TRBV18	TRBJ1-5	15	.	many	TGTGCCAGCTCCCGAGGACAAAATAGCAATCAGCCCCAGCATTTT	CASSRGQNSNQPQHF
TRBV6-2/TRBV6-3	TRBJ2-1	15	.	.	TGTGCCAGCAGTTACTGGGGGGAGGCAGGTAGTGAGCAGTTCTTC	CASSYWGEAGSEQFF
TRBV12-3/TRBV12-4	TRBJ2-1	16	TRBD2	few	TGTGCCAGCAGCAAATGGACTAGCGGGAGGGACAATGAGCAGTTCTTC	CASSKWTSGRDNEQFF
TRBV2	TRBJ2-5	16	.	many	TGTGCCAGCAGGCCCAGGACGAGTACAGTACGAGAGACCCAGTACTTC	CASRPRTSTVRETQYF
TRBV2	TRBJ1-2	12	.	many	TGTGCCAGCTCCGGGGGGTCCTATGGCTACACCTTC	CASSGGSYGYTF
TRBV28	TRBJ1-4	13	.	many	TGTGCCAGCAGTTTAAGGTTTAAGGAAAAACTGTTTTTT	CASSLRFKEKLFF
TRBV9	TRBJ2-1	12	.	few	TGTGCCAGTCGCTCTGGCGTAGGTGAGCAGTTCTTC	CASRSGVGEQFF
TRBV7-2	TRBJ2-7	15	TRBD1	many	TGTGCCAGCAGCCAAACCGGGACAGGATTCTCCGAGCAGTACTTC	CASSQTGTGFSEQYF
TRBV6-1	TRBJ2-7	14	.	many	TGTGCCAGCAACTCTCGTCAGAGAACCTACGAGCAGTACTTC	CASNSRQRTYEQYF
TRBV20-1	TRBJ1-5	15	TRBD1	.	TGCAGTGCTAGCTCGGGACAGGGGAACAATCAGCCCCAGCATTTT	CSASSGQGNNQPQHF
TRBV18	TRBJ2-3	17	.	many	TGTGCCAGCTCGCCCACCACTGGCGCCCGATACACAGATACGCAGTATTTT	CASSPTTGARYTDTQYF
TRBV20-1	TRBJ2-1	15	TRBD2	many	TGCAGTGCTAGAGATATTAGCGGGAGAGGGAATGAGCAGTTCTTC	CSARDISGRGNEQFF
TRBV7-9	TRBJ1-4	14	.	.	TGTGCCAGCAGCACGGGACGGTTTAATGAAAAACTGTTTTTT	CASSTGRFNEKLFF
TRBV11-2	TRBJ2-7	14	.	.	TGTGCCAGCACCCAAGAGGGTGTACCCTACGAGCAGTACTTC	CASTQEGVPYEQYF
TRBV5-1	TRBJ1-1	16	TRBD1	.	TGCGCCAGCAGCTTGGTTGGACAGGGCAGGAACACTGAAGCTTTCTTT	CASSLVGQGRNTEAFF
TRBV7-2	TRBJ1-1	15	TRBD1	.	TGTGCCAGCAGCTTTAGTGGACAGGTTGAAACTGAAGCTTTCTTT	CASSFSGQVETEAFF
TRBV7-2	TRBJ1-6	13	.	.	TGTGCCAGCAGTCTGCAGTCGTCCTCACCCCTCCACTTT	CASSLQSSSPLHF
TRBV6-1	TRBJ2-1	13	.	.	TGTGCCAGCAGTACTTCTGCGCGACTAGAGCAGTTCTTC	CASSTSARLEQFF
TRBV14	TRBJ2-5	13	.	.	TGTGCCAGCAGCCGCGGCCTCCCAGAGACCCAGTACTTC	CASSRGLPETQYF
TRBV6-1	TRBJ2-1	13	.	many	TGTGCCAGCACCCTCCTAGCGTTAAATGAGCAGTTCTTC	CASTLLALNEQFF
TRBV9	TRBJ2-1	14	TRBD1	.	TGTGCCAGCGGTTGGGGACAGGGATACAATGAGCAGTTCTTC	CASGWGQGYNEQFF
TRBV5-8	TRBJ2-3	16	TRBD2	many	TGTGCCAGCAGCTGGACTAGCGGGAGGAACACAGATACGCAGTATTTT	CASSWTSGRNTDTQYF
TRBV19	TRBJ2-7	13	.	many	TGTGCCAGTAGTACGGGACTCTTCTACGAGCAGTACTTC	CASSTGLFYEQYF
TRBV19	TRBJ1-1	16	TRBD1	.	TGTGCCAGTACCGGGGACAGGGGGCCGAGTTACACTGAAGCTTTCTTT	CASTGDRGPSYTEAFF
TRBV6-1	TRBJ1-2	12	TRBD1	many	TGTGCCAGTTGGGAGGGACAGGGAGGCTACACCTTC	CASWEGQGGYTF
TRBV20-1	TRBJ2-3	14	.	many	TGCAGTGCTGGAGGGGGGCGCGGCACAGATACGCAGTATTTT	CSAGGGRGTDTQYF
TRBV6-1	TRBJ2-7	13	.	many	TGTGCCAGCAGGGTAGGGTCCGCCTACGAGCAGTACTTC	CASRVGSAYEQYF
TRBV7-6	TRBJ1-1	15	.	few	TGTGCCAGCAGCTTAGATTCTACCTTGGGTACTGAAGCTTTCTTT	CASSLDSTLGTEAFF
TRBV12-3/TRBV12-4	TRBJ1-1	14	.	.	TGTGCCAGCAGGCGGAATGCGGGGCAAACTGAAGCTTTCTTT	CASRRNAGQTEAFF
TRBV18	TRBJ1-1	13	TRBD1	many	TGTGCCAGCTCACCGGGACAGGGCACTGAAGCTTTCTTT	CASSPGQGTEAFF
TRBV5-1	TRBJ2-2	13	.	many	TGCGCCAGCAGCTTGTGGAACACCGGGGAGCTGTTTTTT	CASSLWNTGELFF
TRBV7-2	TRBJ2-5	14	TRBD2	.	TGTGCCAGCAGCTCAAGACTAGCCCAAGAGACCCAGTACTTC	CASSSRLAQETQYF